What follows are 27 T cell receptor beta chains derived from one specimen sequenced in a study of T cell responses to AZD1222 COVID-19 vaccine (dated by TCRdb to the early 2020s). This specimen's time point label, interpreted: about 28 days (+/-7) after the second vaccine dose. Libraries were built with the immunoSEQ multiplex PCR assay. Here the immuneACCESS table is served through TCRdb, limited to in-frame sequences with V and J called. Missing clones are a known gap in these copies; in checked studies unresolved V genes cover under half, and the rest lacks a known reason. This sample is represented by some 130,000 clones; just under 95% of them were singletons. Of the sample, roughly 7% falls within the top ten clones. The specimen comprised peripheral blood, sampled 28 days after the second AZD1222 dose. Receptors were obtained from an adult who received the AZD1222 COVID-19 vaccine.

The rearrangement uses TRBV19 and TRBJ1-6; no clear D. The V end was cut by 4 bases, the J end by 3 bases, with 13 bases between. The CDR3 consists of 16 residues. CDR1 is LNHDA, CDR2 SQIVND, per germline (reference sequence). In DNA, the CDR3 is TGTGCCAGTAGTAAATCCCGGAAGGGCTATAATTCACCCCTCCACTTT. Protein: CASSKSRKGYNSPLHF.

The chain uses TRBV4-2 and TRBJ1-6; D gene unclear. The CDR3 is 14 residues long. In germline, CDR1 is LGHNA, CDR2 YNFKEQ. V gave up 0 bases and J gave up 11 bases, with 11 bases separating them. The chain's CDR3 is CASSQDGSRAPLHF. The CDR3 DNA follows: TGTGCCAGCAGCCAAGATGGGAGTCGAGCACCCCTCCACTTT.

The chain recombines TRBV4-3 with TRBJ1-2; 10 positions match TRBD1. The CDR3 runs 15 residues. V shed 2 bases, J shed 5 bases, and the junction held 5 bases outside the gene matches. Germline loops: CDR1 LGHNA, CDR2 YSLEER. Written as DNA, the CDR3 is TGCGCCAGCAGCCAAAGCCAGGGACAGGGGTATGGCTACACCTTC. Translating gives CASSQSQGQGYGYTF.

This rearrangement joins TRBV19 to TRBJ2-1; D possibly corresponds to TRBD2 (6 bases). V was pared by 7 bases and J by 8 bases, with 15 bases between. Germline V gene lookup returns CDR1 LNHDA and CDR2 SQIVND (reference sequence). The CDR3 spans 13 residues. In DNA, the CDR3 is TGTGCCAGTAAAGGAGGGCAGCTTCATGAGCAGTTCTTC. Its protein product is CASKGGQLHEQFF.

The CDR3 protein is CASSQSFSSLMITEAFF. CDR3 DNA sequence: TGTGCCAGCAGCCAGTCATTTTCATCTCTCATGATCACTGAAGCTTTCTTT. The chain joins TRBV27 to TRBJ1-1; D is unclear. CDR3 length: 17 residues. Trimming took 6 bases from V and 4 from J, leaving 24 bases between them. The V gene's germline CDR1 is MNHEY and CDR2 SMNVEV (reference sequence).

In this sample, this clone turned up a few times. V is TRBV2 and J is TRBJ1-6, with 7 positions matching TRBD1. The germline V gene has CDR1 SNHLY and CDR2 FYNNEI. The CDR3 runs 15 residues. Losses at the gene ends were 6 bases for V and 10 bases for J; bases not matched to a gene: 12. CDR3 DNA sequence: TGTGCCAGCAGCCCACTCCGGGACAGACGCTCACCCCTCCACTTT. This gives the protein CASSPLRDRRSPLHF.

This sequence joins TRBV19 and TRBJ1-5, with D hard to call. The CDR3 has 16 residues. Germline V lookup: CDR1 LNHDA, CDR2 SQIVND (reference sequence). The V and J ends lost 3 bases and 2 bases respectively, with 14 bases between them. CDR3 residues: CASSMNRPTGNQPQHF. CDR3 coding DNA: TGTGCCAGTAGTATGAACCGACCGACGGGCAATCAGCCCCAGCATTTT.

V and J are TRBV3-1 (or the pseudogene TRBV3-2) and TRBJ1-4; D is possibly TRBD1 (6 bases). CDR1 LGHDT and CDR2 YNNKEL come from the germline V gene (reference sequence). The CDR3 contains 14 residues. With 2 bases removed from V and 7 bases from J, the gap between germline ends came to 11 bases. The CDR3 region is CASSQWAGVEKLFF. For the CDR3, the DNA is TGTGCCAGCAGCCAATGGGCAGGGGTTGAAAAACTGTTTTTT.

This chain connects TRBV7-2 to TRBJ2-2; 7 bases line up with TRBD2. This CDR3 is built from 15 residues. Germline loops: CDR1 SGHTA, CDR2 FQGNSA. J gave up 1 base and V 3 bases, and 2 bases lay outside the gene matches. The CDR3 DNA reads TGTGCCAGCAGCTTGGGACTACAGAACACCGGGGAGCTGTTTTTT. It is translated as CASSLGLQNTGELFF. The whole variable domain, filled in from reference TRBV7-2 and TRBJ2-2, reads GAGVSQSPSNKVTEKGKDVELRCDPISGHTALYWYRQSLGQGLEFLIYFQGNSAPDKSGLPSDRFSAERTGGSVSTLTIQRTQQEDSAVYLCASSLGLQNTGELFFGEGSRLTVL.

The gene calls are TRBV5-1 and TRBJ2-7, with 10 bases aligning to TRBD1. The CDR3 totals 16 residues. V lost 0 bases, J lost 4 bases, and 7 bases stayed unmatched. Germline V gene sequence: CDR1 SGHRS, CDR2 YFSETQ. The CDR3 nucleotides read TGCGCCAGCAGCTTGGCACAGGGACAGGGGACTTACGAGCAGTACTTC. Translating gives CASSLAQGQGTYEQYF.

The J gene is TRBJ2-3, the V gene TRBV5-4, with D tentatively TRBD2 (6 bases). Germline CDR1 reads SGHNT; CDR2 reads YYREEE (reference sequence). Trimming shortened V by 3 bases and J by 4 bases, and 21 bases separated the two germline ends. There are 17 residues in the CDR3. The DNA of the CDR3 is TGTGCCAGCAGCTCAAGGACCGGGACTTACGAAGCAGATACGCAGTATTTT. It translates to CASSSRTGTYEADTQYF.

This clone was detected once. V usage is TRBV7-8 and J usage is TRBJ2-3; no reliable D call. Trimming removed 6 bases from V and 2 bases from J, with 15 bases in between. The CDR3 runs to 15 residues. Germline CDR1 and CDR2: SGHVS and FQNEAQ. The CDR3 DNA is TGTGCCAGCAGTCCGATTGCGACTCTCACAGATACGCAGTATTTT. This encodes CASSPIATLTDTQYF.

This rearrangement joins TRBV10-3 to TRBJ2-7; 11 nucleotides match TRBD2. This CDR3 comprises 18 residues. Germline loops: CDR1 ENHRY, CDR2 SYGVKD. V was pared by 1 base and J by 4 bases, with 12 bases of the junction left unmatched. The CDR3: CAISEFLPSGGSQYEQYF. The CDR3 coding sequence is TGTGCCATCAGTGAGTTCCTGCCTAGCGGGGGGTCTCAGTACGAGCAGTACTTC.

The chain uses TRBV7-6 and TRBJ2-7; tentative D call: TRBD2 (5 bases). V dropped 5 bases and J dropped 2 bases, with 22 bases sitting between them. Per the germline V gene, CDR1 is SGHVS and CDR2 is FNYEAQ. This CDR3 has 17 residues. The CDR3: CASSDNGLTRLTYEQYF. CDR3 bases: TGTGCCAGCAGCGATAACGGACTGACCAGGTTAACCTACGAGCAGTACTTC.

The gene calls are TRBV5-6 and TRBJ2-1; no firm D call. V shed 3 bases and J shed 15 bases, with 13 bases lying between them. Germline CDR1 SGHDT, CDR2 YYEEEE. The CDR3 consists of 11 residues. CDR3 sequence reads: CASSSPTDAFF. The CDR3 DNA follows: TGTGCCAGCAGCTCCCCCACGGACGCGTTCTTC.

The chain is built from TRBV5-4 and TRBJ2-5; unclear D gene. Trimming took off 5 bases at V and 5 bases at J, with 10 bases between the two ends. The CDR3 contains 12 residues. The germline V gene has CDR1 SGHNT and CDR2 YYREEE (reference sequence). CDR3 nucleotide sequence: TGTGCCAGCAGTTGGAACGGCGAGACCCAGTACTTC. This codes for CASSWNGETQYF. Based on the CDR3 plus reference TRBV5-4 and TRBJ2-5, the full variable domain is ETGVTQSPTHLIKTRGQQVTLRCSSQSGHNTVSWYQQALGQGPQFIFQYYREEENGRGNFPPRFSGLQFPNYSSELNVNALELDDSALYLCASSWNGETQYFGPGTRLLVL.

The genes are TRBV15 and TRBJ2-7; D possibly matches TRBD1 or TRBD2 (6 bases each). This CDR3 has 15 amino acids. Germline V gives CDR1 LNHNV, CDR2 YYDKDF (reference sequence). Trimming shortened V by 0 bases and J by 3 bases, and 12 bases separated the two germline ends. This CDR3 reads CATSRDLGGGYEQYF. CDR3 nucleotide sequence: TGTGCCACCAGCAGAGATCTGGGGGGCGGCTACGAGCAGTACTTC.

As to this clone: At one end the junction does not follow the germline gene, possibly because of a read error. The chain recombines TRBV2 with TRBJ1-3; D is ambiguous. The CDR3 contains 14 residues. CDR1 is SNHLY, CDR2 FYNNEI, per germline. In DNA form, the CDR3 reads TGTGCCAGCAGGGAAGAGCTCTCTGGAAACACCATATATTTT. It yields the protein CASREELSGNTIYF.

V usage is TRBV6-5 and J usage is TRBJ1-1; possibly TRBD1 for D (5 bases). The V gene's germline CDR1 is MNHEY and CDR2 SVGAGI. V gave up 6 bases and J gave up 5 bases, with 16 bases separating them. CDR3 length: 14 amino acids. CDR3 sequence (DNA): TGTGCCAGCAGGACGAGGGGCGGAGGGACTGAAGCTTTCTTT. Protein: CASRTRGGGTEAFF.

V and J are TRBV10-3 and TRBJ2-3; no definite D call. The germline V gene has CDR1 ENHRY and CDR2 SYGVKD. Trimming removed 0 bases at V and 3 bases at J, with 13 bases between. The CDR3 extends over 16 amino acids. The CDR3: CAISESTVLTTDTQYF. DNA for the CDR3: TGTGCCATCAGTGAGTCGACGGTACTGACGACAGATACGCAGTATTTT.

The chain joins TRBV6-5 to TRBJ2-3, with 7 positions matching TRBD1. CDR3 length: 15 residues. Germline V CDR1 and CDR2: MNHEY, SVGAGI. Trimming removed 10 bases from V and 2 bases from J; junction bases left unmatched: 12. The CDR3 region has the DNA TGTGCCACCCCCGGGACAGACCAAATCACAGATACGCAGTATTTT. Encoded protein: CATPGTDQITDTQYF.

The chain couples TRBV3-1 (or the pseudogene TRBV3-2) to TRBJ2-3; the D gene is possibly TRBD2 (6 bases). V was pared by 7 bases and J by 5 bases, with 22 bases between. Germline lookup yields CDR1 LGHDT and CDR2 YNNKEL (reference sequence). The CDR3 sequence is 16 residues long. As DNA, the CDR3 is TGTGCCAGCAACTCCGAACCTGCGGGGCGGGGAGATACGCAGTATTTT. The encoded protein is CASNSEPAGRGDTQYF.

The chain recombines TRBV6-2 or TRBV6-3 with TRBJ1-2, with a tentative D call TRBD1 (5 bases). The CDR3 sequence is 15 residues long. In germline, CDR1 is MNHEY, CDR2 SVGEGT. The V gene lost 0 bases and the J gene lost 5 bases, with 13 bases spanning the gap. The chain's CDR3 is CASSYSISGPYGYTF. CDR3 coding DNA: TGTGCCAGCAGTTACTCGATTTCAGGGCCGTATGGCTACACCTTC.

In this sample, this clone turned up a few times. This sequence joins TRBV14 and TRBJ1-2; no definite D call. Trimming pared 1 base from V and 7 bases from J, leaving 4 bases between. Germline CDR1 and CDR2: SGHDN and FVKESK. The CDR3 runs to 11 residues. The CDR3 region is CASSQGRGYTF. CDR3 sequence (DNA): TGTGCCAGCAGCCAAGGCCGTGGCTACACCTTC.

The chain carries TRBV6-5 and TRBJ1-2, with TRBD1 identical over 9 bases. The V gene's germline CDR1 is MNHEY and CDR2 SVGAGI. With 0 bases clipped from V and 13 bases from J, the junction kept 6 bases outside the gene matches. The CDR3 contains 13 residues. The CDR3 nucleotides are TGTGCCAGCAGTTACTCATGGGACAGGGAGGTCACCTTC. It specifies CASSYSWDREVTF.

The chain uses TRBV18 and TRBJ2-7, with TRBD1 identical over 9 bases. V was pared by 2 bases and J by 5 bases, with 1 base of the junction left unmatched. The germline V gene encodes CDR1 KGHSH and CDR2 LQKENI. The CDR3 totals 13 residues. CDR3 nucleotide sequence: TGTGCCAGCTCACCAGGACAGGGGCACGAGCAGTACTTC. It yields the protein CASSPGQGHEQYF.

The rearrangement uses TRBV13 and TRBJ2-3, with D unclear. The germline gives CDR1 PRHDT, CDR2 FYEKMQ (reference sequence). The CDR3 length is 12 residues. With 0 bases removed from V and 5 bases from J, the gap between germline ends came to 3 bases. CDR3: CASSLGGDTQYF. The CDR3 coding sequence is TGTGCCAGCAGCTTAGGCGGAGATACGCAGTATTTT.